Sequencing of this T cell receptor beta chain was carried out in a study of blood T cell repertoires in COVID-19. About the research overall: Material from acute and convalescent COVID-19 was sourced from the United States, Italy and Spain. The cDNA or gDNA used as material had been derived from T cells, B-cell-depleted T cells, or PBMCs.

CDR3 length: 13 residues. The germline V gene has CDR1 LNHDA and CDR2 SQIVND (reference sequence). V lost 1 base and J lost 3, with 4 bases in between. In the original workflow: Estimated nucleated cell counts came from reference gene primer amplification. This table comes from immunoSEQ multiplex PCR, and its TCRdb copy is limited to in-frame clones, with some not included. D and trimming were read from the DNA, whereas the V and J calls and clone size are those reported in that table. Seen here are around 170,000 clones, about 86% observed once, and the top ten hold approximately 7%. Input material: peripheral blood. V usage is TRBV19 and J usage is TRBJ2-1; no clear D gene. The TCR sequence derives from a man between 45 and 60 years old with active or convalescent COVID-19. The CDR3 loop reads CASSIGLYNEQFF. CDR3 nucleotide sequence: TGTGCCAGTAGTATAGGACTCTACAATGAGCAGTTCTTC.